The sequence of this TCR beta chain was determined in a study of OX40 agonist ivuxolimab in advanced cancers. Study conclusions and caveats: There was clonal expansion of CD4+ and CD8+ blood T cells by week 6 at 0.1 to 3.0 mg/kg.

Libraries were prepared by immunoSEQ multiplex PCR; TCRdb keeps only in-frame clonotypes and omits some of them. In the table there are just under 20,000 clones, 65% to 90% of which are singletons. The CDR3 is 14 amino acids. Germline assignment: CDR1 SEHNR and CDR2 FQNEAQ (reference sequence). V was clipped by 1 base and J by 7 bases, with 10 bases between them. Only one count was recorded for this clone. As yet, its antigen is unknown. The rearrangement uses TRBV7-9 and TRBJ1-4; TRBD1 might be the D (6 bases). The origin of this receptor is an adult with an advanced solid tumor such as melanoma, head and neck, liver or kidney cancer. The specimen was CD4+ or CD8+ T cells sorted from blood, collected in a trial of the OX40 agonist ivuxolimab. The CDR3 nucleotides are TGTGCCAGCAGCTTAGACAGGGAAGGTGAAAAACTGTTTTTT. Translation: CASSLDREGEKLFF.